The text below deals with one TCR beta chain. This receptor's antigen is unknown. The sample holds no much larger clone one base away, and base qualities are not on file. This sample is part of a study of Ad26.COV2.S vaccination and SARS-CoV-2 variants (dated by TCRdb to the early 2020s). Some background on the complete study: Sequencing of the TCRbeta repertoire served to evaluate the specificity and breadth of SARS-CoV-2-reactive T cell receptors following Ad26.COV2.S vaccination. A total of 32 samples were included in the TCR-sequenced set, comprising some 20 Ad26.COV2.S vaccine recipients, 5 placebo recipients and 8 SARS-CoV-2 convalescent individuals. Results the study describes overall, beyond this receptor: Non-spike TCR breadth was comparable between vaccine and placebo recipients, consistent with the vaccine containing only spike. After vaccination, substantial breadth of spike-specific CD8+ and CD4+ T cell responses was reported. Compared with placebo recipients, Ad26.COV2.S recipients showed higher spike-specific TCR breadth (P = 0.0014). The authors noted that total T cell responses may have been underestimated by the TCR breadth and depth analyses.

TCRbeta CDR3 regions were sequenced with the immunoSEQ Assay. After extraction, genomic DNA underwent amplification by bias-controlled multiplex PCR, followed by high-throughput sequencing. The authors' analysis ran thus. Collapsing and filtering of sequences were performed to quantify the absolute abundance of each unique TCRbeta CDR3 region. Usable DNA was measured by amplifying reference genes present in all nucleated cells, and TCRbeta template counts were normalized to that usable DNA to estimate T cell fraction. Repertoire TCRs were annotated as SARS-CoV-2-specific by exact matching of V gene, CDR3 amino acid sequence and J gene to a known reactive TCR set. The reference SARS-CoV-2 TCR set was derived from MIRA and filtered for enrichment in COVID-19-positive ImmuneCODE repertoires, a step that removed public or cross-reactive TCRs. Based on the MIRA antigens, annotated TCRs were further analysed at the level of specific ORF or position within ORF. Breadth was defined as annotated unique rearrangements over total unique productive rearrangements; depth was the summed frequency of those rearrangements. Two-sided Wilcoxon rank-sum tests were used to compare TCR breadth between groups. TCRdb re-hosts the immuneACCESS table, in-frame sequences only. Its copies lack some clones; in the studies checked, an unresolved V gene accounts for under half of them, and the cause for the rest is not known. V and J calls and clone size are copied from that table; D and trimming were computed from the DNA. The sample records approximately 150,000 clones, about nine tenths of which are singletons. The ten largest account for 4% to 6% of the sample.

CDR1 MGHDK and CDR2 SYGVNS are derived from the germline V gene. V loses 3 bases of germline sequence and J loses 13 bases, and the interval between the two ends is 25 bases. From cysteine to phenylalanine, the CDR3 is 16 amino acids long. Left in the record is the CDR3 DNA by itself, 48 bases read in frame from the first base. In light of the paper, this sample's time point label describes: individuals recovered from natural SARS-CoV-2 infection. The sequence was collected from a human donor who had recovered from COVID-19. The chain links TRBV25-1 with TRBJ2-1; a tentative D call is TRBD1 (6 bases match). The material sequenced was peripheral blood, taken after recovery from COVID-19. In nucleotide form, the sequence is TGTGCCAGCAGTGAGCTCAAGCCCACAGGGTCATCTATCCAGTTCTTC. This is translated as CASSELKPTGSSIQFF. Here the CDR3 is joined to the reference TRBV25-1 and TRBJ2-1 genes, and the full variable domain is: EADIYQTPRYLVIGTGKKITLECSQTMGHDKMYWYQQDPGMELHLIHYSYGVNSTEKGDLSSESTVSRIRTEHFPLTLESARPSHTSQYLCASSELKPTGSSIQFFGPGTRLTVL.